Listed below are T cell receptor beta chains from one sample, sequenced in a study of tumor-infiltrating lymphocytes in oesophageal squamous cell carcinoma. From the PCR reads, TCRdb called clonotypes with MiXCR, one entry per CDR3 protein. This sample has about 21,000 distinct CDR3 sequences, with 36% found just once. The sample comprised esophageal tumor tissue. Receptors originate from a male donor with esophageal squamous cell carcinoma. Both conserved end residues are trimmed from each CDR3.

V: TRBV7-9
J: TRBJ1-2
CDR3: ASSFAGAAYGYT

V: TRBV5-1
J: .
CDR3: ASSLAPGTKRTEAF

V: TRBV7-2
J: .
CDR3: ASSLTGAGAGYEQF

V: TRBV5-5
J: TRBJ1-6
CDR3: ASSLGLFVSGGTNSPLH

V: TRBV10-3
J: TRBJ2-3
CDR3: AISGSGGALGDTQY

V: TRBV7-2
J: TRBJ1-2
CDR3: ASSLLGTGDGYT

V: TRBV6-1
J: TRBJ2-7
CDR3: ASSRTELSYEQY

V: TRBV7-6
J: TRBJ2-6
CDR3: ASSLPVGAVSGANVLT

V: TRBV7-3
J: TRBJ2-5
CDR3: ASSPKANGNEQY

V: TRBV28
J: TRBJ1-2
CDR3: ASSRDGYT

V: TRBV5-4
J: TRBJ2-1
CDR3: ASSRWNSYNEQF

V: TRBV7-6
J: TRBJ2-5
CDR3: ASSPRETDGETQY

V: TRBV7-2
J: TRBJ2-3
CDR3: ASSPGRGQGRDTQY

V: TRBV7-3
J: TRBJ2-1
CDR3: ASSVRAQEPSYEQD

V: TRBV12-3/TRBV12-4
J: .
CDR3: ASRGRLDYEQY

V: TRBV24-1
J: TRBJ2-1
CDR3: ATSVGTNNEQF

V: TRBV7-2
J: TRBJ1-4
CDR3: ASRPGKIYGEKLF

V: TRBV11-3
J: TRBJ2-5
CDR3: ARAPGTVQETQY

V: TRBV6-1
J: TRBJ1-1
CDR3: ASSAQGPNTEAF

V: TRBV6-1
J: TRBJ1-1
CDR3: ASSEIVEAF

V: TRBV7-8
J: TRBJ2-7
CDR3: ASSPRQGPSYEQY

V: TRBV7-2
J: TRBJ2-1
CDR3: ASSLVSSGISYNEQF

V: TRBV28
J: TRBJ2-5
CDR3: ASSFGLARTDTQY

V: TRBV7-2
J: TRBJ2-7
CDR3: ASSKRVASGAYEQY

V: TRBV7-9
J: TRBJ2-7
CDR3: ASSFGGITYEQY

V: TRBV12-3/TRBV12-4
J: TRBJ2-5
CDR3: ASTRLAGGGETQY

V: TRBV7-2
J: .
CDR3: ASSFGEAGVTKNIQY

V: TRBV5-1
J: TRBJ1-3
CDR3: ASSAVAGGNTIY

V: TRBV7-6
J: TRBJ2-3
CDR3: ASSPAELAGYTDTQY

V: TRBV28
J: TRBJ2-3
CDR3: ASRPGGADTQY

V: TRBV28
J: TRBJ1-1
CDR3: ASSSITAGLLNTEAF

V: TRBV7-3
J: TRBJ2-3
CDR3: ASSRQGATDTQY

V: TRBV7-4
J: .
CDR3: ASSSRTSGQGKGTQY

V: TRBV6-4
J: TRBJ1-5
CDR3: ASGGQPQH

V: TRBV28
J: TRBJ2-3
CDR3: ASSSRVGRGYTDTQY

V: TRBV7-9
J: TRBJ1-2
CDR3: ASSLGPTYGYT

V: TRBV10-3
J: TRBJ2-1
CDR3: AISEREGYNEQF

V: TRBV4-2
J: TRBJ2-2
CDR3: ASSQDLLGTSTGELF

V: TRBV19
J: TRBJ1-5
CDR3: ASSIVGGPSNQPQH

V: TRBV7-8
J: .
CDR3: ASSPGTDNEQF

V: TRBV10-3
J: TRBJ2-5
CDR3: AIKAPSLGTQY

V: TRBV7-8
J: TRBJ2-7
CDR3: ASSLRTGTYEQY

V: TRBV28
J: .
CDR3: ATRRQAPKTQY

V: TRBV11-2
J: .
CDR3: ASSGRGRQPKGETQY

V: TRBV7-3
J: .
CDR3: ASSLQGSETQY

V: TRBV28
J: TRBJ1-5
CDR3: ASRTGGGDQPQH

V: TRBV19
J: TRBJ1-2
CDR3: ASSTFMRDREDGYT

V: TRBV7-2
J: TRBJ2-7
CDR3: ASSLVSRGGHEQY

V: TRBV11-3
J: TRBJ2-7
CDR3: ASSLAGGAYNEQY

V: TRBV7-2
J: .
CDR3: ASSPDRGTYGYT

V: TRBV5-1
J: TRBJ1-2
CDR3: ASSLGGTVGMHT

V: TRBV6-5
J: TRBJ2-5
CDR3: ASSLDRGDRETQY

V: TRBV6-6
J: TRBJ2-7
CDR3: ASSYLPEYEQY

V: TRBV12-3/TRBV12-4
J: TRBJ1-2
CDR3: ASSFDQRGYT

V: TRBV28
J: TRBJ2-7
CDR3: ASNYFGTGGSYEQY

V: TRBV18
J: TRBJ2-1
CDR3: ASSRRAGVSDEQF

V: TRBV7-9
J: TRBJ1-5
CDR3: ASSLGPLQPQH

V: TRBV9
J: TRBJ2-7
CDR3: ASSVSGSLGEQY

V: TRBV7-2
J: TRBJ2-2
CDR3: ASSSGGSAGELF

V: TRBV7-2
J: .
CDR3: ASSFAYYEQY